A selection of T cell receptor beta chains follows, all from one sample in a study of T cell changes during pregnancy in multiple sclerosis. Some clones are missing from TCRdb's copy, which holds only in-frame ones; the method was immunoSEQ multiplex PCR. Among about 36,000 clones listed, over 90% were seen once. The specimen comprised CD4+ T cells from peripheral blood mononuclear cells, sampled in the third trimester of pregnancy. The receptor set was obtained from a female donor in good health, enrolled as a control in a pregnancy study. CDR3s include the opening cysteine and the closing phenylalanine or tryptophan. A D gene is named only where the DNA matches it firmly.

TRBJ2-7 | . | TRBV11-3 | TGTGCCAGCAGCTTAGAACAGGGCGGCGGCTCCTACGAGCAGTACTTC | CASSLEQGGGSYEQYF
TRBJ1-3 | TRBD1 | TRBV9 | TGTGCCAGCAGCGTAGTTGGGACAGGCTACGCTGGAAACACCATATATTTT | CASSVVGTGYAGNTIYF
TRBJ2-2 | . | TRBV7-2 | TGTGCCAGCAGCTTACGAGGGTTACACACCGGGGAGCTGTTTTTT | CASSLRGLHTGELFF
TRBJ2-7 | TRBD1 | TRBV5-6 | TGTGCCAGCAGCTACGCCGGGACAGGGAGGGGCGAGCAGTACTTC | CASSYAGTGRGEQYF
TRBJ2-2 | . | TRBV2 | TGTGCCAGCAGTGAACAGGGGAGAGGGGAGCTGTTTTTT | CASSEQGRGELFF
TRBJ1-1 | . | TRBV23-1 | TGCGCCAGGGAGAGGGACACTGAAGCTTTCTTT | CARERDTEAFF
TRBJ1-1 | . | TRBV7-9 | TGTGCCAGCAGCTTATTTTCATACGGGGAGGCTTTCTTT | CASSLFSYGEAFF
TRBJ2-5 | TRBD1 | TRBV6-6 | TGTGCCAGCAGTCCACCGGGACAGGGCCCAGGTACCCAGTACTTC | CASSPPGQGPGTQYF
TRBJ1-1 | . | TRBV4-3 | TGCGCCAGCAGCTCACAGGTAAACACTGAAGCTTTCTTT | CASSSQVNTEAFF
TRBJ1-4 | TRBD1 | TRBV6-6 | TGTGCCAGCAGCCCTGGACAGGAATATGAAAAACTGTTTTTT | CASSPGQEYEKLFF
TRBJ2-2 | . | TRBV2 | TGTGCCAGCACCAATGGACAGAACACCGGGGAGCTGTTTTTT | CASTNGQNTGELFF
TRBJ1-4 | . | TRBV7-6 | TGTGCCAGCAGCGCCCGGAATGAAAAACTGTTTTTT | CASSARNEKLFF
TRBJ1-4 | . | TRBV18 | TGTGCCAGCTCACCAAGTGACCGGGATCTTAATGAAAAACTGTTTTTT | CASSPSDRDLNEKLFF
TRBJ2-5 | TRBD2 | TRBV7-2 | TGTGCCAGCAGCTTAAGGGAGGGCGGGGGTCGGGAGACCCAGTACTTC | CASSLREGGGRETQYF
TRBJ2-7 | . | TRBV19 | TGTGCCAGTAGTAAACCAGGGGTGGGCTCCTACGAGCAGTACTTC | CASSKPGVGSYEQYF
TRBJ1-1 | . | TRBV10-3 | TGTGCCATCCGCAATATGAGGGAGAACACTGAAGCTTTCTTT | CAIRNMRENTEAFF
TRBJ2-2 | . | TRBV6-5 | TGTGCCAGCAGTTACTCGAACAGGTTTACCGGGGAGCTGTTTTTT | CASSYSNRFTGELFF
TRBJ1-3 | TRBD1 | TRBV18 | TGTGCCAGCTCACCGCAGACAGGGTTGGGAAACACCATATATTTT | CASSPQTGLGNTIYF
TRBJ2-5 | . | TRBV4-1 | TGCGCCAGCAGCCAAGCTCAACTAGCAGGAGAGACCCAGTACTTC | CASSQAQLAGETQYF
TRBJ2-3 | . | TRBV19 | TGTGCCAGTCTCAGGGTCGGCACAGATACGCAGTATTTT | CASLRVGTDTQYF
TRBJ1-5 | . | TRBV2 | TGTGCCAGCAGTGTAGAGCAGGGTCGTCAGCCCCAGCATTTT | CASSVEQGRQPQHF
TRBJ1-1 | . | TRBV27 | TGTGCCAGCAGTTTTTTGGGACGGGGCAGGGGTTCGAACACTGAAGCTTTCTTT | CASSFLGRGRGSNTEAFF
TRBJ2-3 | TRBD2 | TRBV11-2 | TGTGCCAGCAGCGCCTCCGGGACTAGTTCTGGAGATACGCAGTATTTT | CASSASGTSSGDTQYF
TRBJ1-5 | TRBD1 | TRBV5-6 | TGTGCCAGCAGCTCACTACAGGGGAGCAATCAGCCCCAGCATTTT | CASSSLQGSNQPQHF